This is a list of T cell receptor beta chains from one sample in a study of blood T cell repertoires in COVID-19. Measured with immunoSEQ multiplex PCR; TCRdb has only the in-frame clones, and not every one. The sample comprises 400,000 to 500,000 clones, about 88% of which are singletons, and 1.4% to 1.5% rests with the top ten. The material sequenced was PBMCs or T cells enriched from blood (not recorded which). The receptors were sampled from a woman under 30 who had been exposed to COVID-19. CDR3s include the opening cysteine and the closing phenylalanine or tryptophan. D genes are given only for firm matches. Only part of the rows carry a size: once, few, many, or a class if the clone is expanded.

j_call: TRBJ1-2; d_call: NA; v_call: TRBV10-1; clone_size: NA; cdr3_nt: TGCGCCAGCAGTGCCCTTACATCCTATGGCTACACCTTC; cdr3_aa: CASSALTSYGYTF
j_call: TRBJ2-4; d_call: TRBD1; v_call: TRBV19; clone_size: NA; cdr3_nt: TGTGCCAGTAGATCGGGACAGGGTATAAACATTCAGTACTTC; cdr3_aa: CASRSGQGINIQYF
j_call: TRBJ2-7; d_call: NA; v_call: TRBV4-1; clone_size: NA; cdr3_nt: TGCGCCAGCAGCCAAGTATCCAGCTCCTACGAGCAGTACTTC; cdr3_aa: CASSQVSSSYEQYF
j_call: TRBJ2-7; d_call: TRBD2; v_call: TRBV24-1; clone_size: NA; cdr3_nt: TGTGCCACCAGTGTGGGAGGGACCGGAGCCGAGCAGTACTTC; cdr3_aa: CATSVGGTGAEQYF
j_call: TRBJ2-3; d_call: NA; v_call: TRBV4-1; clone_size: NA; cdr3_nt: TGCGCCAGCAGCCAAGACGGGGGCGGGGGCTCCAGGGATACGCAGTATTTT; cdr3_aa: CASSQDGGGGSRDTQYF
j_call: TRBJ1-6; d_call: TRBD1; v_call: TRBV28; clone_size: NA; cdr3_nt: TGTGCCAGCAGACTAGGGACAGTTAATTCACCCCTCCACTTT; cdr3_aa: CASRLGTVNSPLHF
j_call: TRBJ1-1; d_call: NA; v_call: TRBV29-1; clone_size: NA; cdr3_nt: TGCAGCGTCTTCCTGGACAGCTTGAACACTGAAGCTTTCTTT; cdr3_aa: CSVFLDSLNTEAFF
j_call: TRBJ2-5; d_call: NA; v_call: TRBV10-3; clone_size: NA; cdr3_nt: TGTGCCATCAGTCCTACAGGAACGGAGACCCAGTACTTC; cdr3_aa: CAISPTGTETQYF
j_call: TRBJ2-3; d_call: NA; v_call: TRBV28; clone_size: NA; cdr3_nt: TGTGCCAGCAGTCCCCCTTCAGCCGGGTATACGCAGTATTTT; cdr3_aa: CASSPPSAGYTQYF
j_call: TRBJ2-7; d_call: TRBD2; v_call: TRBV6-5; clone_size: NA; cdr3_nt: TGTGCCAGCAGTTCCGGGACTAGCGGGCCCTACGAGCAGTACTTC; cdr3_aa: CASSSGTSGPYEQYF
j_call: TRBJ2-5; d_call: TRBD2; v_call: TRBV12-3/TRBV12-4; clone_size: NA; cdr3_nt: TGTGCCAGCAGTCCGGGACTACAAGAGACCCAGTACTTC; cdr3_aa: CASSPGLQETQYF
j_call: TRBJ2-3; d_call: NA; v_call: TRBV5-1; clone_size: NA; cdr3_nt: TGCGCCAGCAGGCCCTCAACATACACAGATACGCAGTATTTT; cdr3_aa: CASRPSTYTDTQYF
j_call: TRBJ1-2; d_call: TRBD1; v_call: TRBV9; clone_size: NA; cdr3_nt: TGTGCCAGCAGGCGGGGGACAGGGGAATATGGCTACACCTTC; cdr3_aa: CASRRGTGEYGYTF
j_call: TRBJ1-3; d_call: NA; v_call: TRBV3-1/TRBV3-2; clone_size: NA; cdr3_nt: TGTGCCAGCAGCCATTGTCCGGGTGTTCGTGGAAACACCATATATTTT; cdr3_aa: CASSHCPGVRGNTIYF
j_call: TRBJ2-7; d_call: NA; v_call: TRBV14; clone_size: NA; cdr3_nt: TGTGCCAGCAGCGTAGGGGTCGACGAGCAGTACTTC; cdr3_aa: CASSVGVDEQYF
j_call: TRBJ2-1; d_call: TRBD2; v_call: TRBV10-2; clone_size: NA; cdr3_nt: TGCGCCAGCAGTGAGTTGAGGCTAGCGGGAGTGGGGGCTAGGAATGAGCAGTTCTTC; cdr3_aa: CASSELRLAGVGARNEQFF
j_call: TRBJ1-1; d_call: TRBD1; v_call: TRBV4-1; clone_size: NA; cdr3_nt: TGCGCCAGCAGCCAAGGTACGGACAGGGGGAACACTGAAGCTTTCTTT; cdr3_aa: CASSQGTDRGNTEAFF
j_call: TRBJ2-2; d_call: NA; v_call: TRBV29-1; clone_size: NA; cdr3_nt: TGCAGCGTTCTCGACAGTCCCGGGGAGCTGTTTTTT; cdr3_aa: CSVLDSPGELFF
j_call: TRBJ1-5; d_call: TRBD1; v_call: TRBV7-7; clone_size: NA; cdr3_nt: TGTGCTAGCAGCTACGGGGGGGACAGACCAGGGAATCAGCCCCAGCATTTT; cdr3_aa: CASSYGGDRPGNQPQHF
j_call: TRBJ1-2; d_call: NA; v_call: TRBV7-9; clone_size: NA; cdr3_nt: TGTGCCAGCAGCTTATCCCCGGGGGACCTCGACCTATCCTATGGCTACACCTTC; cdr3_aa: CASSLSPGDLDLSYGYTF
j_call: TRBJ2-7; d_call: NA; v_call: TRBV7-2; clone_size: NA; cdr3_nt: TGTGCCAGCAGCTTAGCCCTGGACAGCTCCTACGAGCAGTACTTC; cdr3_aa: CASSLALDSSYEQYF
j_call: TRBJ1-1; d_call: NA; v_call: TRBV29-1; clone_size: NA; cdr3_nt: TGCAGCGTAGAGGACAGTCTGAACACTGAAGCTTTCTTT; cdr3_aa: CSVEDSLNTEAFF
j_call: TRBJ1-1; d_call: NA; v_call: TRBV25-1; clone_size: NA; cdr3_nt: TGTGCCAGCAGTACAGGTACTGAAGCTTTCTTT; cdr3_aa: CASSTGTEAFF
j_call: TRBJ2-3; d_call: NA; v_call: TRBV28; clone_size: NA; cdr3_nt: TGTGCCAGCAGCCAGGGGAGCACAGATACGCAGTATTTT; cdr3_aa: CASSQGSTDTQYF
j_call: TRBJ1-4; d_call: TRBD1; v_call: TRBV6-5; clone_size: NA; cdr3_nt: TGTGCCAGCAGAAGGGGGCCTAATGAAAAACTGTTTTTT; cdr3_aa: CASRRGPNEKLFF
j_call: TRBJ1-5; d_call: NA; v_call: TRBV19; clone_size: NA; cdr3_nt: TGTGCCTGCCGTGGGAGTGAGAATCAGCCCCAGCATTTT; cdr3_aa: CACRGSENQPQHF
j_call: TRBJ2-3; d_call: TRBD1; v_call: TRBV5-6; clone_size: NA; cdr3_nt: TGTGCCAGCAGCTTCGGGACAGGGGGGACAGATACGCAGTATTTT; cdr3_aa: CASSFGTGGTDTQYF
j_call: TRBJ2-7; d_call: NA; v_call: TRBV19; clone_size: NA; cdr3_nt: TGTGCCAGTAGTATTGGTCCGAACCGGGAGGAGCAGTACTTC; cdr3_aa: CASSIGPNREEQYF
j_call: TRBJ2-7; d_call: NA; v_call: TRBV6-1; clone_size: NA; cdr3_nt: TGTGCCAGCAGTGAATTTTATCGAGGAGGGACCCACGAGCAGTACTTC; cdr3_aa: CASSEFYRGGTHEQYF
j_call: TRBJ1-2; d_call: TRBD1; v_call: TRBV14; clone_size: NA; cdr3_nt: TGTGCCAGCAGCCAGCTCGGACAGGGTTTGGGCGGCTACACCTTC; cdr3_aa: CASSQLGQGLGGYTF
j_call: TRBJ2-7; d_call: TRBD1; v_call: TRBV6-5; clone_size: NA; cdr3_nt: TGTGCCAGCATTAGGGGGCAGGGTCCCCTCGAGCAGTACTTC; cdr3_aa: CASIRGQGPLEQYF
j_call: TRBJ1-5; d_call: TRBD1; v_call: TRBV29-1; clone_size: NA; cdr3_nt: TGCAGCGTTCCACAGGGGGTCGGCAATCAGCCCCAGCATTTT; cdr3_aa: CSVPQGVGNQPQHF
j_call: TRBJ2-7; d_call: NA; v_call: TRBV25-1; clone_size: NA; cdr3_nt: TGTGCCAGCAGTGAATGGGCGGGGCGAAGCTCCTACGAGCAGTACTTC; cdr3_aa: CASSEWAGRSSYEQYF
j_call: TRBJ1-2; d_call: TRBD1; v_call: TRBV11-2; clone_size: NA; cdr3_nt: TGTGCCAGCAGCCGACAGGGTTCTAACTATGGCTACACCTTC; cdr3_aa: CASSRQGSNYGYTF
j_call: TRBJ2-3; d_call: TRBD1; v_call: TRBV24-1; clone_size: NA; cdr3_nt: TGTGCCACTGGGGACAGTCGCACAGATACGCAGTATTTT; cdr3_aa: CATGDSRTDTQYF
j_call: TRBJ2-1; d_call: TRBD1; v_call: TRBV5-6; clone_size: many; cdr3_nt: TGTGCCAGCAGCAACCGGGACAGGAGATACAATGAGCAGTTCTTC; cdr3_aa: CASSNRDRRYNEQFF
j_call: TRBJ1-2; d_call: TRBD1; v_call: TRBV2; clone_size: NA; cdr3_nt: TGTGCCAGCAGTGGGGACAGGCCAATCGGCTACACCTTC; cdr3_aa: CASSGDRPIGYTF
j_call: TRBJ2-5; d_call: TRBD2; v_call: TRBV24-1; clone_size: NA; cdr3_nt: TGTGCCACCAGACCCGGGACTAGCGGGGGAGCATCCCAGGAGACCCAGTACTTC; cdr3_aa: CATRPGTSGGASQETQYF
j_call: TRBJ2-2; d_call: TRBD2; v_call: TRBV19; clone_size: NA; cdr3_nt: TGTGCCACCCGGACTAGCGGGAGGGTCTACACCGGGGAGCTGTTTTTT; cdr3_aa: CATRTSGRVYTGELFF
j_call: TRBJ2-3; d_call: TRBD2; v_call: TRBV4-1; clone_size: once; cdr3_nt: TGCGCCAGCAGCCGTAGCACCGGGACTAGCGGGAGGGCCGGCACAGATACGCAGTATTTT; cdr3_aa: CASSRSTGTSGRAGTDTQYF
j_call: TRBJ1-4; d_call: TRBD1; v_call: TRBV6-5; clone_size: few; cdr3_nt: TGTGCCAGCAGGCAGGGGGCAGCTAATGAAAAACTGTTTTTT; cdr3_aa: CASRQGAANEKLFF
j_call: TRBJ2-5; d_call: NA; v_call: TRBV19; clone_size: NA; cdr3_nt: TGTGCCAGTAGTATGGCTGGGACCCAGTACTTC; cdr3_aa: CASSMAGTQYF
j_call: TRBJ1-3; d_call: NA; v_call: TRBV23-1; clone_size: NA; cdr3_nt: TGCGCCAGCAGTCGCGGACAGTACTCTGGAAACACCATATATTTT; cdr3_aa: CASSRGQYSGNTIYF
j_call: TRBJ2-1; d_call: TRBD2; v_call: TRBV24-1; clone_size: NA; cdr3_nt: TGTGCCACCAGTGATTTGGCTCCTAGCGGGGGGGCCCATGACAATGAGCAGTTCTTC; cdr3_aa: CATSDLAPSGGAHDNEQFF
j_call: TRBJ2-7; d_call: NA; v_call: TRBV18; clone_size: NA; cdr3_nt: TGTGCCAGCTCACCGATAGAAGACTCCTACGAGCAGTACTTC; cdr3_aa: CASSPIEDSYEQYF
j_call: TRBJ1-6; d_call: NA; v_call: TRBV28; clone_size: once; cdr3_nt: TGTGCCAGCAGTTTAAGAGGCCCATATAATTCACCCCTCCACTTT; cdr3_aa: CASSLRGPYNSPLHF